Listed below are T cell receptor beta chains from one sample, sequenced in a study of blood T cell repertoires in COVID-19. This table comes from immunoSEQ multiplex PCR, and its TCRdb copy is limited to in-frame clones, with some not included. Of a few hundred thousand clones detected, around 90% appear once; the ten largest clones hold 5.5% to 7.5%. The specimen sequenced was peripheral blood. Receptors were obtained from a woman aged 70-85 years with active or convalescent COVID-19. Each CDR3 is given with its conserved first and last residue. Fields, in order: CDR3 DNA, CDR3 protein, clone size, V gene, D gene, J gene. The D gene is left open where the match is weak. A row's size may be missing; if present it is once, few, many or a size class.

TGTGCCAGTACCCTTGGACAGGGCGACACAGATACGCAGTATTTT | CASTLGQGDTDTQYF | NA | TRBV6-5 | TRBD1 | TRBJ2-3
TGTGCCAGCAGTCCTACCGGGGTTAATGAAAAACTGTTTTTT | CASSPTGVNEKLFF | few | TRBV7-2 | NA | TRBJ1-4
TGTGCCAGCAGTGAGGACAGTTACTCTGGAAACACCATATATTTT | CASSEDSYSGNTIYF | once | TRBV6-1 | NA | TRBJ1-3
TGCGCCAGCAGCTTGGGACAGGTCGCTAACTATGGCTACACCTTC | CASSLGQVANYGYTF | NA | TRBV5-1 | NA | TRBJ1-2
TGTGCCAGCAGCTTAGACAGGTTAACTGAAGCTTTCTTT | CASSLDRLTEAFF | NA | TRBV7-2 | NA | TRBJ1-1
TGTGCCAGCTCACCACCAGGGGGGGGCGAGCAGTACTTC | CASSPPGGGEQYF | NA | TRBV18 | NA | TRBJ2-7
TGTGCCAGCTCACCACGTGCGACGGGAGATGGCTACACCTTC | CASSPRATGDGYTF | NA | TRBV18 | NA | TRBJ1-2
TGTGCCAGCAGCCTCTTCGCAAGGACAGGGGGTTACGAGCAGTACTTC | CASSLFARTGGYEQYF | NA | TRBV7-2 | TRBD1 | TRBJ2-7
TGTGCCAGCAGCTTACAGGGTAGGACCGGGGAGCTGTTTTTT | CASSLQGRTGELFF | NA | TRBV11-2 | NA | TRBJ2-2
TGTGCCAGCAGTGTAAGCGGGGGCAAAAGAGATACGCAGTATTTT | CASSVSGGKRDTQYF | NA | TRBV5-6 | TRBD2 | TRBJ2-3
TGTGCCAGCAGCTTGAGAGGACAGGGGAACTATGGCTACACCTTC | CASSLRGQGNYGYTF | few | TRBV7-6 | TRBD1 | TRBJ1-2
TGTGCCAGCAGCCCAAGGACAGGAGCGAGCTCTGGGGCCAACGTCCTGACTTTC | CASSPRTGASSGANVLTF | NA | TRBV7-8 | TRBD1 | TRBJ2-6
TGTGCCAGCAGCTTGCGGGAGGGCGCCTATGGCTACACCTTC | CASSLREGAYGYTF | NA | TRBV5-6 | NA | TRBJ1-2
TGCGCCAGCAGCTCGGGACATAATACGGCGGATACGCAGTATTTT | CASSSGHNTADTQYF | NA | TRBV5-1 | NA | TRBJ2-3
TGTGCCAGCAGCACCGGACTGAGCTATGGCTACACCTTC | CASSTGLSYGYTF | NA | TRBV7-6 | NA | TRBJ1-2
TGTGCCAGCAGCTTAACAGGGGTCGGTTCACCCCTCCACTTT | CASSLTGVGSPLHF | once | TRBV11-3 | TRBD1 | TRBJ1-6
TGCGCCAGCAGCTTGGGACAGGGGGGCTATGGCTACACCTTC | CASSLGQGGYGYTF | NA | TRBV5-1 | TRBD1 | TRBJ1-2
TGTGCCAGCAGCGTTAACGAAGGGCGGGAAGAGACCCAGTACTTC | CASSVNEGREETQYF | NA | TRBV9 | NA | TRBJ2-5
TGCGCCAGCGGACAGGGAACCCGCTATGGCTACACCTTC | CASGQGTRYGYTF | NA | TRBV10-2 | TRBD1 | TRBJ1-2
TGTGCCAGCAGCGAACAGGTCCGTGGTGAAAAACTGTTTTTT | CASSEQVRGEKLFF | NA | TRBV7-2 | NA | TRBJ1-4
TGTGCCAGCAGTGAGGGGAGGACTGAAGCTTTCTTT | CASSEGRTEAFF | few | TRBV2 | NA | TRBJ1-1
TGCGCCAGCACACTAGCGGGGAATTACAATGAGCAGTTCTTC | CASTLAGNYNEQFF | NA | TRBV5-1 | TRBD2 | TRBJ2-1
TGTGCCAGCAGCGCCCGGGGGACCACCTACGAGCAGTACTTC | CASSARGTTYEQYF | NA | TRBV3-1/TRBV3-2 | NA | TRBJ2-7
TGTGCCAGCAGCGGGGGACAGGGGATTGTCTCCTACAATGAGCAGTTCTTC | CASSGGQGIVSYNEQFF | NA | TRBV5-8 | TRBD1 | TRBJ2-1
TGTGCCAGCAGCCAAGTTGGGCTTGGCTACACCTTC | CASSQVGLGYTF | NA | TRBV4-2 | NA | TRBJ1-2
TGTGCCAGCAGCACGCCGCCGGTAGCCACAGATACGCAGTATTTT | CASSTPPVATDTQYF | NA | TRBV5-6 | NA | TRBJ2-3
TGTGCCAGCTCCTCAGGGGCATCATACACCGGGGAGCTGTTTTTT | CASSSGASYTGELFF | NA | TRBV19 | NA | TRBJ2-2
TGTGCCAGCAGCGTAGGTCACAGTGCAGCATATAGTAATTCGCAACCCCTCCACTTT | CASSVGHSAAYSNSQPLHF | NA | TRBV9 | NA | TRBJ1-6
TGTGCCAGCACCCCCAAGCGGGGGCCGTCCAGGTCGCAGTTCTTC | CASTPKRGPSRSQFF | NA | TRBV3-1/TRBV3-2 | TRBD2 | TRBJ2-1
TGCGCCAGCAGCCCGGGGGTGGCGAACACCGGGGAGCTGTTTTTT | CASSPGVANTGELFF | NA | TRBV4-1 | NA | TRBJ2-2
TGTGCCAGTAAAGAGACAGGAGGAGCCACTGAAGCTTTCTTT | CASKETGGATEAFF | NA | TRBV19 | NA | TRBJ1-1
TGTGCCAGTAGTGCGACAGGGGAGTACTATGGCTACACCTTC | CASSATGEYYGYTF | NA | TRBV19 | TRBD1 | TRBJ1-2
TGCGCCAGCAGCTTGCCCGGGTTTGGCTACACCTTC | CASSLPGFGYTF | NA | TRBV5-1 | NA | TRBJ1-2
TGTGCCAGCAGTGGAGCGGCAGGGGTAATCGACGAGCAGTACTTC | CASSGAAGVIDEQYF | NA | TRBV2 | NA | TRBJ2-7
TGTGCCAGCAGTGAATCCGGGGGGGTCGCTGAAAAACTGTTTTTT | CASSESGGVAEKLFF | NA | TRBV25-1 | NA | TRBJ1-4
TGTGCCAGCGGAAGAAGCCAGAGCGGTGAGCAGTTCTTC | CASGRSQSGEQFF | NA | TRBV27 | NA | TRBJ2-1
TGTGCCAGCAGTGAGTCTCTCGGGGGTTCACCCCTCCACTTT | CASSESLGGSPLHF | once | TRBV6-4 | NA | TRBJ1-6
TGCAGCGTTGAAAACACCTCCTCTGGCTACACCTTC | CSVENTSSGYTF | NA | TRBV29-1 | NA | TRBJ1-2
TGTGCCAGCAGCGCGGGGTCCTACTATGGCTACACCTTC | CASSAGSYYGYTF | NA | TRBV7-9 | NA | TRBJ1-2
TGTGCCAGCAGCCCCCGGGGAGCCCCGAACACCGGGGAGCTGTTTTTT | CASSPRGAPNTGELFF | NA | TRBV3-1/TRBV3-2 | NA | TRBJ2-2
TGTGCCACCAAAGGGGGGGCTCTTTGGGAGACCCAGTACTTC | CATKGGALWETQYF | NA | TRBV24-1 | NA | TRBJ2-5
TGCGCCAGCAGCTCGGACGGACGGGGTACTAATGAAAAACTGTTTTTT | CASSSDGRGTNEKLFF | NA | TRBV5-1 | NA | TRBJ1-4
TGTGCCAGCAGTTCAAGGGGGCGGTATGGCTACACCTTC | CASSSRGRYGYTF | NA | TRBV12-3/TRBV12-4 | TRBD1 | TRBJ1-2
TGTGCCAGCAGCTCGGGACTAGCGGCGAGGGAGACCCAGTACTTC | CASSSGLAARETQYF | NA | TRBV5-4 | TRBD2 | TRBJ2-5
TGTGCCAGCAGCTTGGACGGGGGGTGGTATTCACCCCTCCACTTT | CASSLDGGWYSPLHF | NA | TRBV5-5 | NA | TRBJ1-6
TGTGCCAGCAGTCGGGACAGGGCGACTATTGGCTACACCTTC | CASSRDRATIGYTF | NA | TRBV6-2/TRBV6-3 | TRBD1 | TRBJ1-2
TGTGCCAGCAGTTACTCTGGTGTAGCCCTCCCCCCCTACAATGAGCAGTTCTTC | CASSYSGVALPPYNEQFF | NA | TRBV6-2/TRBV6-3 | NA | TRBJ2-1
TGTGCCAGCTCGCCCACACCAGACACTGAAGCTTTCTTT | CASSPTPDTEAFF | NA | TRBV5-4 | NA | TRBJ1-1
TGTGCCAGCAGCCCCCGACAGAGGCACACTGAAGCTTTCTTT | CASSPRQRHTEAFF | NA | TRBV27 | NA | TRBJ1-1
TGTGCCAGCAGCTTCGACAGCCTTAAAGATACGCAGTATTTT | CASSFDSLKDTQYF | NA | TRBV11-1 | NA | TRBJ2-3
TGTGCCAGTAGTATAGGACCAGGGCTCTATGGCTACACCTTC | CASSIGPGLYGYTF | NA | TRBV19 | NA | TRBJ1-2
TGTGCCAGCAGTGCCGGGGGGCGGGATCAGCCCCAGCATTTT | CASSAGGRDQPQHF | NA | TRBV6-2/TRBV6-3 | NA | TRBJ1-5
TGTGCCAGCAGCCGAATAGGGAGTGCGGGCTACACCTTC | CASSRIGSAGYTF | NA | TRBV6-6 | NA | TRBJ1-2
TGCGCCAGCCTGAAGGGGACAGGGGCCAATGAGCAGTTCTTC | CASLKGTGANEQFF | NA | TRBV5-1 | TRBD1 | TRBJ2-1
TGTGCCAGCAGTCGTGACAGTAACACCGGGGAGCTGTTTTTT | CASSRDSNTGELFF | few | TRBV6-2/TRBV6-3 | NA | TRBJ2-2